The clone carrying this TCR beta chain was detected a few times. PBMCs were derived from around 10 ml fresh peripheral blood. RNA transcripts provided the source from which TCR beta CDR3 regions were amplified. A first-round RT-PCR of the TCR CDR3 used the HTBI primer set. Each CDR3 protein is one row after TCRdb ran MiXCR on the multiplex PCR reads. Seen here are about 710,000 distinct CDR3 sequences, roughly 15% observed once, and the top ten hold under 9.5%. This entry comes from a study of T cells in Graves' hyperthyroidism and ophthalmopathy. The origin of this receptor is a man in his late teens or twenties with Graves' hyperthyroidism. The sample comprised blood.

CDR3 in amino acids: CASSADRGAGELFF. CDR3 sequence (DNA): TGTGCCAGCAGCGCGGACAGGGGGGCCGGGGAGCTGTTTTTT. The J gene is TRBJ2-2, the V gene TRBV9; 10 bases align to TRBD1. The CDR3 loop spans 14 amino acids. After removal of 3 bases from V and 6 bases from J, the junction contained 2 bases not matched to a gene. Germline-derived CDR1 and CDR2 are SGDLS and YYNGEE.